This TCR beta chain was found in a study of blood T cell repertoires in COVID-19. Study-wide context: Sites across the United States, Italy and Spain contributed samples from acute and convalescent COVID-19. PBMCs, B-cell-depleted T cells, or T cells were the source of the cDNA or gDNA that made up the material.

Enrollment of patients from Seattle took place during active infection, with longitudinal follow-up. Profiled with immunoSEQ multiplex PCR; TCRdb holds only in-frame clones, not every one. Seen here are approximately 250,000 clones, over 90% observed once, and the top ten hold around 0.86%. CDR3 length: 13 amino acids. V was cut by 1 base and J by 5 bases, with 6 bases left in between. The germline V gene encodes CDR1 LGHDT and CDR2 YNNKEL (reference sequence). The sequenced sample consisted of peripheral blood. The chain employs TRBV3-1 (or the pseudogene TRBV3-2) and TRBJ2-1; D might be TRBD1 (5 bases). The clonotype was recovered from a man aged 30 to 45 with COVID-19, enrolled during active disease. The CDR3 DNA reads TGTGCCAGCAGCCAAGGACAGAACAATGAGCAGTTCTTC. Its translation: CASSQGQNNEQFF.